Detailed here is one TCR beta chain. What it binds is not known. The V and J ends lost 1 base and 5 bases, in that order; junction bases with no gene match: 4. This CDR3 spans 15 amino acids. CDR1 SGHVS and CDR2 FQNEAQ come from the germline V gene. The treatment: roughly 10-day PBMC culture with coronavirus spike peptide pools or control peptides (ViraFEST assay). The data stem from a study of vaccination and CD4 T cells after COVID-19. Background on the study: Samples after vaccination came a median approximately 70 days past dose two, ranging 14 to 241.

Oncomine TCR Beta short-read sequencing was applied to DNA from cultured CD4+ T cells. TCRdb used MiXCR to reprocess the PCR reads, holding one entry per CDR3 protein. The data hold more than 13,000 distinct CDR3 sequences, with over 60% observed a single time. Material for sequencing was CD4+ T cells from blood, cultured in vitro. The receptor's source is a human donor who had recovered from COVID-19. This chain uses TRBV7-8 with TRBJ2-3, with 9 positions matching TRBD2. This chain's CDR3 is CASSLVAGAGDTQYF. CDR3 coding DNA: TGTGCCAGCAGCTTAGTAGCGGGAGCTGGAGATACGCAGTATTTT.